Below are 29 T cell receptor beta chains sequenced from a single sample in a study of PD-L1 blockade in urothelial cancer. The repertoire was sequenced with immunoSEQ multiplex PCR; TCRdb's copy has only in-frame clones and lacks some. The repertoire consists of about 91,000 clones, with approximately 91% occurring once and the leading ten covering approximately 10%. Sample: PBMCs, taken around atezolizumab (anti-PD-L1) treatment. The origin of the receptors is a man in his 60s with urothelial cancer.

The chain has TRBV29-1 and TRBJ2-3, with 15 nucleotides matching TRBD2. The CDR3 consists of 17 residues. V lost 4 bases, J lost 2 bases, and 7 bases stayed unmatched. In germline, CDR1 is SQVTM, CDR2 ANQGSEA. This chain's CDR3 is CSVGAGTSGGHTDTQYF. In DNA form, the CDR3 reads TGCAGCGTTGGTGCGGGGACTAGCGGGGGGCACACAGATACGCAGTATTTT.

The chain employs TRBV7-2 and TRBJ2-3, with D uncertain. Germline assignment: CDR1 SGHTA and CDR2 FQGNSA. Trimming took 2 bases from V and 1 from J, leaving 7 bases between them. The CDR3 runs to 14 residues. CDR3 region: CASSLFQGTDTQYF. The CDR3 region has the DNA TGTGCCAGCAGCTTATTTCAGGGCACAGATACGCAGTATTTT.

This chain connects TRBV6-6 to TRBJ1-2; 7 nucleotides match TRBD1. CDR1 and CDR2 from the germline V gene are MNHNY and SVGAGI (reference sequence). The CDR3 extends over 12 amino acids. The V and J ends lost 2 bases and 9 bases, in that order; junction bases with no gene match: 3. CDR3 nucleotides: TGTGCCAGCAGTTACGCGGACAGGAGCTACACCTTC. This gives the protein CASSYADRSYTF.

V is TRBV4-1 and J is TRBJ2-1, with 8 nucleotides matching TRBD2. Losses at the gene ends were 0 bases for V and 3 bases for J; bases not matched to a gene: 4. The CDR3 is 16 residues long. The germline CDR1 and CDR2 sequences are MGHRA and YSYEKL. DNA of the CDR3: TGCGCCAGCAGCCAAGAACCCAGCGGGGGCTACAATGAGCAGTTCTTC. It codes for CASSQEPSGGYNEQFF.

This clone showed up just once. J is TRBJ2-1 and V is TRBV7-9, with 14 positions matching TRBD2. V shed 5 bases, J shed 5 bases, and the junction held 11 bases outside the gene matches. From germline, CDR1 is SEHNR and CDR2 FQNEAQ (reference sequence). CDR3 length: 18 residues. The CDR3 region is CASSPRLAGGPTNNEQFF. The CDR3 nucleotides are TGTGCCAGCAGCCCCAGACTAGCGGGGGGGCCCACTAACAATGAGCAGTTCTTC.

This clone was picked up one time. The chain couples TRBV6-6 to TRBJ2-7, with 9 nucleotides matching TRBD1. The CDR3 has 14 residues. The trim removed 6 bases at V and 9 bases at J, leaving 12 bases unmatched. Germline values: CDR1 MNHNY, CDR2 SVGAGI (reference sequence). This CDR3 reads CASRETGGGIAQYF. In nucleotides, the CDR3 is TGTGCCAGCAGAGAGACAGGGGGAGGTATCGCGCAGTACTTC.

The genes are TRBV7-3 and TRBJ2-2; the D gene is possibly TRBD2 (6 bases). The V and J ends lost 5 bases and 4 bases respectively, with 17 bases between them. This CDR3 is built from 16 residues. Germline V lookup: CDR1 SGHTA, CDR2 FQGTGA. The CDR3 nucleotides read TGTGCCAGCAGCGTCGCCGGGCAGGAGGGCACCGGGGAGCTGTTTTTT. Amino acids: CASSVAGQEGTGELFF.

A single count supports this clone. V and J are TRBV28 and TRBJ2-7, with 9 bases fitting TRBD1. The V gene end was trimmed by 5 bases and the J gene end by 6 bases; junction bases not matched to a gene: 11. The CDR3 covers 15 residues. CDR1 is MDHEN, CDR2 SYDVKM, per germline. Written as DNA, the CDR3 is TGTGCCAGCAGTCTCCCCGGGACAGGGTCCGGCGAGCAGTACTTC. Its protein is CASSLPGTGSGEQYF.

The chain uses TRBV4-3 and TRBJ2-1; 7 positions match TRBD2. Germline CDR1 reads LGHNA; CDR2 reads YSLEER. Trimming cost V 7 bases and J 15 bases; bases outside gene matches: 15. This CDR3 comprises 13 residues. DNA for the CDR3: TGCGCCAGCACCCCGGTTTGGGGCGGGGGTGGGTTCTTC. It specifies CASTPVWGGGGFF.

The chain is built from TRBV28 and TRBJ2-4; weak D call: TRBD1 (5 bases). V was clipped by 5 bases and J by 0 bases, with 11 bases between them. The CDR3 spans 15 residues. CDR1 and CDR2 from the germline V gene are MDHEN and SYDVKM. Here the CDR3 DNA reads TGTGCCAGCAGTCTCAGGGATATAGCCAAAAACATTCAGTACTTC. Its translation: CASSLRDIAKNIQYF. Combining the CDR3 with reference TRBV28 and TRBJ2-4 gives the whole variable domain DVKVTQSSRYLVKRTGEKVFLECVQDMDHENMFWYRQDPGLGLRLIYFSYDVKMKEKGDIPEGYSVSREKKERFSLILESASTNQTSMYLCASSLRDIAKNIQYFGAGTRLSVL.

The chain combines TRBV15 with TRBJ2-7; tentative D call: TRBD2 (6 bases). Deletions cut 5 bases from V and 4 bases from J, with 24 bases between. The V gene's germline CDR1 is LNHNV and CDR2 YYDKDF (reference sequence). The CDR3 contains 17 residues. CDR3 amino acids: CATSGFGRGGTVYEQYF. The CDR3, as DNA: TGTGCCACCAGCGGCTTTGGGCGTGGGGGGACGGTTTACGAGCAGTACTTC.

In its sample, this clone was seen once. V gene TRBV27 combines with J gene TRBJ1-1; maybe TRBD1 (6 bases). This CDR3 is 15 amino acids long. Germline V gene data show CDR1 as MNHEY and CDR2 as SMNVEV (reference sequence). Trimming stripped 5 bases from V and 3 bases from J, with 16 bases between. The CDR3: CASSPEWGRHTEAFF. The CDR3 nucleotides read TGTGCCAGCAGTCCCGAGTGGGGGCGGCACACTGAAGCTTTCTTT.

The V gene is TRBV21-1, the J gene TRBJ2-3; TRBD1, the table's D call, was not compared with the DNA. TRBV21-1 is a known pseudogene. The CDR3 has 13 residues. This CDR3 is CASSPTQADTQYF. CDR3 bases: TGTGCCAGCAGCCCGACACAGGCAGATACGCAGTATTTT.

The chain combines TRBV5-1 with TRBJ2-3; 11 bases are a match to TRBD2. V was clipped by 2 bases and J by 4 bases; unmatched bases: 0. CDR1 SGHRS and CDR2 YFSETQ come from the germline V gene. The CDR3 is 14 residues long. The CDR3 bases are TGCGCCAGCAGCTTTAGCGGGGGGGCAGATACGCAGTATTTT. Amino acid sequence: CASSFSGGADTQYF.

The chain joins TRBV5-1 to TRBJ2-7; D perhaps matches TRBD1 (6 bases). Germline CDR1 reads SGHRS; CDR2 reads YFSETQ. CDR3 length equals 14 residues. The V and J ends lost 0 bases and 3 bases respectively, with 10 bases between them. CDR3 nucleotides: TGCGCCAGCAGCTTGGGGACAGATATCTACGAGCAGTACTTC. This codes for CASSLGTDIYEQYF.

The V and J genes are TRBV11-2 and TRBJ2-7; possibly TRBD2 for D (6 bases). Looked up from germline, CDR1 is SGHAT and CDR2 is FQNNGV. There are 15 residues in the CDR3. V was trimmed by 4 bases and J by 2 bases, leaving 15 bases between them. This CDR3 reads CASSWGTGGTYEQYF. The CDR3 DNA reads as TGTGCCAGCAGCTGGGGGACTGGTGGGACCTACGAGCAGTACTTC.

J is TRBJ2-7 and V is TRBV5-6; D gene ambiguous. The CDR3 runs to 12 residues. The V end lost 4 bases, the J end lost 5 bases, and 10 bases lay between the germline ends. Germline CDR1 is SGHDT and CDR2 is YYEEEE. The CDR3 DNA reads as TGTGCCAGCAGCGCGACTGGCCACGAGCAGTACTTC. Encoded protein: CASSATGHEQYF.

The gene calls are TRBV6-5 and TRBJ2-1, with TRBD1 matching 8 bases. The CDR3 loop spans 15 amino acids. CDR1 is MNHEY, CDR2 SVGAGI, per germline. V lost 6 bases, J lost 3 bases, and 7 bases stayed unmatched. DNA of the CDR3: TGTGCCAGCAGGCTTCAGGGGGCGGTCTACAATGAGCAGTTCTTC. Residues: CASRLQGAVYNEQFF.

The genes are TRBV27 and TRBJ2-1, with a tentative D call TRBD2 (6 bases). The V end was cut by 3 bases, the J end by 7 bases, with 13 bases between. Germline-derived CDR1 and CDR2 are MNHEY and SMNVEV (reference sequence). This CDR3 comprises 14 residues. CDR3 loop: CASSLGSGPNEQFF. As DNA, the CDR3 is TGTGCCAGCAGTTTGGGGAGCGGGCCGAATGAGCAGTTCTTC.

The genes are TRBV9 and TRBJ2-5, with 11 bases matching TRBD2. Germline CDR1 is SGDLS and CDR2 is YYNGEE. Losses at the gene ends were 3 bases for V and 4 bases for J; bases not matched to a gene: 5. This CDR3 spans 15 amino acids. The CDR3 protein is CASSDSGTSGETQYF. CDR3 in DNA: TGTGCCAGCAGCGACTCCGGGACTAGCGGAGAGACCCAGTACTTC.

This chain uses TRBV5-4 with TRBJ1-2; 8 bases fit TRBD1. J gave up 4 bases and V 0 bases, and 11 bases lay outside the gene matches. The CDR3 consists of 17 residues. Germline loops: CDR1 SGHNT, CDR2 YYREEE (reference sequence). The CDR3 reads CASSLGNDRGSGYGYTF. CDR3 coding DNA: TGTGCCAGCAGCTTGGGTAATGACAGGGGATCGGGCTATGGCTACACCTTC.

The chain couples TRBV10-2 to TRBJ2-2; D is perhaps TRBD1 (6 bases). The CDR3 is made up of 13 amino acids. The V gene lost 6 bases and the J gene lost 5 bases, with 10 bases spanning the gap. Germline-derived CDR1 and CDR2 are WSHSY and SAAADI. The DNA of the CDR3 is TGCGCCAGCAGGCGACAGGTGACCGGGGAGCTGTTTTTT. It is translated as CASRRQVTGELFF.

In this sample, this clone turned up once. This rearrangement joins TRBV9 to TRBJ2-1, with TRBD1 identical over 9 bases. Trimming at V came to 3 bases and at J to 7 bases, leaving 11 bases not matched to a gene. Germline assignment: CDR1 SGDLS and CDR2 YYNGEE. The CDR3 contains 16 residues. The CDR3 DNA reads TGTGCCAGCAGCGGCCGCCGGGACAGGGATAGGAATGAGCAGTTCTTC. This gives the protein CASSGRRDRDRNEQFF.

The chain combines TRBV5-1 with TRBJ1-3; 8 bases agree with TRBD1. The CDR3 totals 13 residues. Germline trimming cut 4 bases from V and 8 bases from J; bases unmatched to any gene: 5. Germline values: CDR1 SGHRS, CDR2 YFSETQ. The CDR3, as DNA: TGCGCCAGCAGCCAGGGACAGGACCACACCATATATTTT. Translation gives CASSQGQDHTIYF.

This clone was recorded once. The chain employs TRBV4-1 and TRBJ2-7; the D gene is possibly TRBD2 (6 bases). The germline V and J ends were trimmed by 1 base and 4 bases, with 17 bases remaining between them. The germline V gene encodes CDR1 MGHRA and CDR2 YSYEKL. The CDR3 loop spans 16 amino acids. The CDR3 loop reads CASSQGVEFGRYEQYF. CDR3 nucleotide sequence: TGCGCCAGCAGCCAAGGGGTGGAATTCGGGAGATACGAGCAGTACTTC.

This chain joins TRBV10-3 and TRBJ2-7; 8 nucleotides match TRBD1. The CDR3 totals 13 residues. The germline V gene encodes CDR1 ENHRY and CDR2 SYGVKD. The junction had 8 bases not matched to a gene; V was cut back by 6 bases and J by 7 bases. CDR3 DNA: TGTGCCATCAGAGACAGGGGAACTGGGGAGCAGTACTTC. Translating it yields CAIRDRGTGEQYF.

V is TRBV27 and J is TRBJ2-7, with 8 bases lining up with TRBD2. Losses at the gene ends were 9 bases for V and 2 bases for J; bases not matched to a gene: 12. This CDR3 contains 15 residues. The germline V gene encodes CDR1 MNHEY and CDR2 SMNVEV (reference sequence). The CDR3 region is CASKLAGGLTYEQYF. CDR3 nucleotide sequence: TGTGCCAGTAAGTTGGCGGGGGGACTCACCTACGAGCAGTACTTC.

The chain employs TRBV29-1 and TRBJ2-1; 14 nucleotides agree with TRBD2. The V and J ends lost 2 bases and 3 bases, in that order; junction bases with no gene match: 3. The germline CDR1 and CDR2 sequences are SQVTM and ANQGSEA. The CDR3 totals 16 residues. The CDR3 is CSVETGTSGSYNEQFF. CDR3 DNA: TGCAGCGTTGAAACCGGGACTAGCGGGAGCTACAATGAGCAGTTCTTC.

The chain carries TRBV6-5 and TRBJ2-7; TRBD2 matches 10 bases. Germline-derived CDR1 and CDR2 are MNHEY and SVGAGI. V lost 0 bases and J lost 0; bases outside the gene matches: 2. The CDR3 length is 16 residues. In nucleotides, the CDR3 is TGTGCCAGCAGTTACTCATCTAGCGGGAGCTCCTACGAGCAGTACTTC. Its translation is CASSYSSSGSSYEQYF.